This note documents a single T cell receptor beta chain sequence. The data were taken from a study of T cells in Graves' hyperthyroidism and ophthalmopathy. RNA transcripts yielded amplified TCR beta CDR3 regions. The HTBI primer set drove a first-round RT-PCR of the TCR CDR3. TCRdb re-called the multiplex PCR reads with MiXCR, one entry per CDR3 protein. Found here are about 270,000 distinct CDR3 sequences, about 20% of them singletons; the top ten hold roughly 60%. Germline trimming cut 7 bases from V and 4 bases from J; bases unmatched to any gene: 9. This CDR3 is built from 13 residues. Germline CDR1 and CDR2: SQVTM and ANQGSEA. The source of the PBMCs was 9.5 to 10 ml of fresh peripheral blood.

The TCR sequence derives from a man under 40 with Graves' ophthalmopathy. The chain is built from TRBV29-1 and TRBJ1-1, with TRBD1 matching over 7 bases. The specimen was blood. The CDR3 DNA is TGCAGCGGTCGAGGGGGCTCGGTCACTGAAGCTTTCTTT. Translation: CSGRGGSVTEAFF.